One and the same sample provided the 14 T cell receptor beta chains below, sequenced in a study of PD-L1 blockade in urothelial cancer. Profiled with immunoSEQ multiplex PCR; TCRdb holds only in-frame clones, not every one. The sample has fewer than 45,000 clones; approximately 80% are singletons. Regarding time point: pretreatment peripheral blood. Sequenced material: PBMCs, taken around atezolizumab (anti-PD-L1) treatment. The receptors stem from a man in his 60s with urothelial cancer.

The V gene is TRBV5-4, the J gene TRBJ2-1; D perhaps matches TRBD2 (5 bases). This CDR3 has 15 amino acids. Germline CDR1 and CDR2: SGHNT and YYREEE (reference sequence). V lost 3 bases to trimming and J lost 7 bases, with 17 bases between them. The CDR3 nucleotides are TGTGCCAGCAGCTACCGGGTCGCCCCGGGGAATGAGCAGTTCTTC. This sequence encodes CASSYRVAPGNEQFF.

In its sample, this clone was seen a few times. Other DNA sequences in this sample translate to the same CDR3. CDR3 coding DNA: TGTGCCAGCAGTGAACTGGGCCCCTTGGAGACCCAGTACTTC. Residues: CASSELGPLETQYF. The rearrangement joins TRBV6-1 to TRBJ2-5, with D hard to call. Germline V gene data show CDR1 as MNHNS and CDR2 as SASEGT. The V and J ends lost 2 bases and 5 bases respectively, with 12 bases between them. The CDR3 is made up of 14 amino acids.

The chain is built from TRBV6-5 and TRBJ2-7, with D possibly being TRBD1 (6 bases). The germline V gene encodes CDR1 MNHEY and CDR2 SVGAGI. The CDR3 sequence is 14 residues long. The V end lost 2 bases, the J end lost 2 bases, and 10 bases lay between the germline ends. The CDR3 DNA reads TGTGCCAGCAGTTACGGGGACACAGCCTACGAGCAGTACTTC. Its protein product is CASSYGDTAYEQYF.

The chain joins TRBV11-2 to TRBJ1-6, with 10 nucleotides matching TRBD1. Unmatched junction bases numbered 3, after V lost 3 bases and J lost 7 bases. CDR1 and CDR2 (germline): SGHAT, FQNNGV. The CDR3 extends over 15 amino acids. This CDR3 reads CASSLTGGGNSPLHF. CDR3 sequence (DNA): TGTGCCAGCAGCTTGACAGGGGGCGGAAATTCACCCCTCCACTTT.

This clone came up a few times. This chain links TRBV28 with TRBJ1-2; D is unresolved. CDR1 and CDR2 from the germline V gene are MDHEN and SYDVKM. Trimming left V 3 bases short and J 8 bases short, with 7 bases between. This CDR3 has 11 amino acids. The CDR3 DNA reads TGTGCCAGCAGTTTGTCGGGGGGCTACACCTTC. The encoded protein is CASSLSGGYTF.

The chain links TRBV5-1 to TRBJ1-1, with D possibly matching TRBD1 (5 bases). The V end lost 0 bases, the J end lost 4 bases, and 13 bases lay between the germline ends. The germline V gene encodes CDR1 SGHRS and CDR2 YFSETQ. This CDR3 has 15 amino acids. In DNA, the CDR3 is TGCGCCAGCAGCTTGGAGGGGCAATTAGGCACTGAAGCTTTCTTT. Translation: CASSLEGQLGTEAFF.

V usage is TRBV6-1 and J usage is TRBJ2-5, with a tentative D call TRBD1 (5 bases). Per the germline V gene, CDR1 is MNHNS and CDR2 is SASEGT. The CDR3 consists of 14 residues. V was clipped by 1 base and J by 3 bases, with 9 bases between them. The CDR3 bases are TGTGCCAGCAGTGAAGGGATAGGGGAAGAGACCCAGTACTTC. Translated, it gives CASSEGIGEETQYF.

This clone is judged medium-sized. The CDR3 here is CASSLVGGTTDTQYF. The CDR3 DNA reads as TGTGCCAGCAGCTTAGTCGGAGGTACCACAGATACGCAGTATTTT. The J gene is TRBJ2-3, the V gene TRBV7-8, with D perhaps matching TRBD2 (5 bases). The V gene's germline CDR1 is SGHVS and CDR2 FQNEAQ. The CDR3 has 15 amino acids. V was cut by 1 base and J by 2 bases, with 10 bases left in between.

The chain recombines TRBV7-6 with TRBJ2-2; 10 bases map to TRBD2. CDR3 size: 18 residues. The V and J ends lost 2 bases and 4 bases, in that order; junction bases with no gene match: 10. CDR1 and CDR2 (germline): SGHVS, FNYEAQ. The DNA of the CDR3 is TGTGCCAGCAGCTTAAAGCGGGGGGGCTTGATGGGCACCGGGGAGCTGTTTTTT. It encodes CASSLKRGGLMGTGELFF.

V and J are TRBV5-4 and TRBJ2-7, with D perhaps TRBD1 (5 bases). V shed 2 bases and J shed 2 bases, with 11 bases lying between them. CDR1 is SGHNT and CDR2 is YYREEE in the germline V gene (reference sequence). The CDR3 spans 14 residues. The chain's CDR3 is CASSFPDTPYEQYF. CDR3 DNA sequence: TGTGCCAGCAGCTTTCCGGACACCCCCTACGAGCAGTACTTC. Variable domain in full (rest from reference TRBV5-4 and TRBJ2-7): ETGVTQSPTHLIKTRGQQVTLRCSSQSGHNTVSWYQQALGQGPQFIFQYYREEENGRGNFPPRFSGLQFPNYSSELNVNALELDDSALYLCASSFPDTPYEQYFGPGTRLTVT.

The gene calls are TRBV7-6 and TRBJ1-1; no definite D call. The CDR3 covers 15 residues. Germline values: CDR1 SGHVS, CDR2 FNYEAQ. Trimming cost V 1 base and J 6 bases, with 15 bases left between them. The DNA of the CDR3 is TGTGCCAGCAGCTTAGTTGCGGTATCCGGCGCTGAAGCTTTCTTT. Translated, it gives CASSLVAVSGAEAFF. Full variable domain (rest looked up from reference TRBV7-6 and TRBJ1-1): GAGVSQSPRYKVTKRGQDVALRCDPISGHVSLYWYRQALGQGPEFLTYFNYEAQQDKSGLPNDRFSAERPEGSISTLTIQRTEQRDSAMYRCASSLVAVSGAEAFFGQGTRLTVV.

The rearrangement uses TRBV28 and TRBJ1-5; maybe TRBD1 (6 bases). V lost 6 bases to trimming and J lost 0 bases, with 27 bases between them. The CDR3 covers 20 residues. Per germline, CDR1 MDHEN and CDR2 SYDVKM. The CDR3 DNA reads TGTGCCAGCAGCTCCGGAGAAGGGGGAAGCGGCATCTATAGCAATCAGCCCCAGCATTTT. Translation gives CASSSGEGGSGIYSNQPQHF.

This chain links TRBV28 with TRBJ1-5, with 8 bases aligning to TRBD1. Germline CDR1 and CDR2: MDHEN and SYDVKM. The CDR3 runs 16 residues. Trimming took 8 bases from V and 5 from J; bases not matched to a gene: 14. In nucleotides, the CDR3 is TGTGCCAGCTCGGGCCAGGGGGCCTCTGTGTATCAGCCCCAGCATTTT. As protein: CASSGQGASVYQPQHF.

The gene calls are TRBV2 and TRBJ1-1, with D perhaps matching TRBD1 (5 bases). This CDR3 contains 12 residues. V lost 3 bases and J lost 10, with 12 bases in between. Germline V lookup: CDR1 SNHLY, CDR2 FYNNEI. This chain's CDR3 is CASSEGEGGAFF. In DNA, the CDR3 is TGTGCCAGCAGTGAGGGGGAGGGCGGAGCTTTCTTT.